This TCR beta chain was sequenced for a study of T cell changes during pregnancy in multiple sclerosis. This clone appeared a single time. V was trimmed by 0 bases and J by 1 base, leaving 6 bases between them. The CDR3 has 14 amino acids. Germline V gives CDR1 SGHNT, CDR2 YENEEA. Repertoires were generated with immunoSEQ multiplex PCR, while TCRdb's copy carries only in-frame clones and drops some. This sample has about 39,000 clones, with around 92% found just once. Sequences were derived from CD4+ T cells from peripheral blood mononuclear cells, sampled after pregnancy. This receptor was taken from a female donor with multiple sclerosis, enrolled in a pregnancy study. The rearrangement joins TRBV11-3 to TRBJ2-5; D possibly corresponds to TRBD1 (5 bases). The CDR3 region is CASSLDTGQETQYF. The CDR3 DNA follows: TGTGCCAGCAGCTTAGACACAGGCCAAGAGACCCAGTACTTC.